Reported below is one T cell receptor beta chain. The antigen remains undetermined. The record originates from a study of CD8 T cells in ankylosing spondylitis. Study-wide results and limits: From matched ankylosing spondylitis synovial fluid, disease-linked clones were reportedly recovered at significantly enriched levels. CD8+ cells made up the disease-linked clones, which were relatively rare in peripheral blood.

V shed 3 bases and J 8 bases; nucleotides not matched to a gene: 7. The germline V gene encodes CDR1 SQVTM and CDR2 ANQGSEA. This CDR3 is 13 amino acids long. Molecular-barcoded quantitative 5'-RACE produced these TCR beta libraries. TCRdb ran MiXCR on the 5' RACE reads and lists one entry per CDR3 protein. The table shows approximately 100,000 distinct CDR3 sequences, with approximately 25% occurring only once. This sequence originates from a male donor with ankylosing spondylitis. The specimen was synovial fluid, either unsorted or a sorted T cell fraction (not recorded which). The chain carries TRBV29-1 and TRBJ1-2, with 9 bases aligning to TRBD1. The CDR3, as DNA: TGCAGCGTTGACCGACAGGGGGGTAGAGGCTACACCTTC. Translating gives CSVDRQGGRGYTF.